This TCR beta chain was observed in a study of T cells after yellow fever vaccination. This clonotype was counted only a few times. Its antigen is still unknown. Broader study findings: A large majority of primary-vaccination clones showed up again after the booster (around 96% CD4, 85% to 90% CD8).

From the 5' RACE reads, TCRdb called clonotypes with MiXCR, one entry per CDR3 protein. The table lists some 220,000 distinct CDR3 sequences, approximately 3.3% of them singletons. V was trimmed by 5 bases and J by 2 bases, leaving 12 bases between them. Germline CDR1 is MDHEN and CDR2 is SYDVKM. This CDR3 is built from 14 residues. The sample consisted of CD4+ T cells sorted from PBMCs, taken 10 days after the yellow fever booster vaccination. The source of this sequence is a young man who received the YFV17D yellow fever vaccine. This rearrangement joins TRBV28 to TRBJ2-5, with D perhaps TRBD1 (6 bases). The chain's CDR3 is CASSPGTFQETQYF. Here the CDR3 DNA reads TGTGCCAGCAGTCCTGGGACATTTCAAGAGACCCAGTACTTC.